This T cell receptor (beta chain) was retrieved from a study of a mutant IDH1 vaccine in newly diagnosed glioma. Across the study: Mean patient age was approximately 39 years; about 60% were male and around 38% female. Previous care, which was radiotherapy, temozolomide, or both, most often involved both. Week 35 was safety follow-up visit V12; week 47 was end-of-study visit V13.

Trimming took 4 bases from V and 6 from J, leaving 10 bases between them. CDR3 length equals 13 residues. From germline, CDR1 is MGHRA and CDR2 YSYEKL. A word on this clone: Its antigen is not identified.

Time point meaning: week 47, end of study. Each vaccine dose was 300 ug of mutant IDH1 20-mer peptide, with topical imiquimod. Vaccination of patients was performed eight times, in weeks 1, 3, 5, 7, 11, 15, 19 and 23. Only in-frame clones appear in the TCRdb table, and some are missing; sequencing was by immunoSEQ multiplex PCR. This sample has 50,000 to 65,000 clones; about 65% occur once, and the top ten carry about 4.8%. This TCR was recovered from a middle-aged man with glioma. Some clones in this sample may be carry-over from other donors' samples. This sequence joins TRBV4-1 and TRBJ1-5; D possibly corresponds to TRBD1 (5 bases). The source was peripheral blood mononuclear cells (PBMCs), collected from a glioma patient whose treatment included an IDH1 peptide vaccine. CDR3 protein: CASSLGGSQPQHF. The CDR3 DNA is TGCGCCAGCAGCCTTGGGGGGAGTCAGCCCCAGCATTTT.